The source of this T cell receptor (beta chain) is a study of blood T cell repertoires in COVID-19. Background on the study: Collection of acute and convalescent COVID-19 samples took place in the United States, Italy and Spain. T cells, B-cell-depleted T cells, or PBMCs provided the cDNA or gDNA that served as material.

Trimming pared 8 bases from V and 4 bases from J, leaving 10 bases between. The CDR3 has 12 residues. Original data processing: Nucleated cell counts were estimated from reference gene primer amplification. Profiling relied on immunoSEQ multiplex PCR, and the TCRdb table lists in-frame clones only, not all of them. The DNA gave D and trimming, while V, J and clone size come from that table. The sample carries some 61,000 clones, more than 80% recorded once. The TCR originated in a man aged 30 to 39 with acute or convalescent COVID-19. The J gene is TRBJ2-3, the V gene TRBV12-3 or TRBV12-4, with D perhaps matching TRBD2 (5 bases). Specimen: peripheral blood. The CDR3 bases are TGTGCCAGCTCCCCGGACTCAGATACGCAGTATTTT. Translation: CASSPDSDTQYF.